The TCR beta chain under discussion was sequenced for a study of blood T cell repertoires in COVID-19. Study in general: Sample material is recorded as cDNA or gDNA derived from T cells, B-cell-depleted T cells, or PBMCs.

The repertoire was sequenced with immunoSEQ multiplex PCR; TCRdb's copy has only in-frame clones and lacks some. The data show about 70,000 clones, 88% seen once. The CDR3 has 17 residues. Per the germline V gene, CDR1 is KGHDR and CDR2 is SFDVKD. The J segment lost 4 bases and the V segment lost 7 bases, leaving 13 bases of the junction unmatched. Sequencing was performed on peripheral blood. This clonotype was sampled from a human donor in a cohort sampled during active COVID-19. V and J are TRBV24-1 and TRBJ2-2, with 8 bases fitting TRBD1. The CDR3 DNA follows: TGTGCCACCAGCGGCGGGACACAGGGGGATGTCACCGGGGAGCTGTTTTTT. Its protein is CATSGGTQGDVTGELFF.